These 4 T cell receptor beta chains were all obtained from the same sample, sequenced in a study of tumor-infiltrating lymphocytes in oesophageal squamous cell carcinoma. TCRdb independently ran MiXCR on the PCR reads; one entry per CDR3 protein. The table shows around 13,000 distinct CDR3 sequences, with 50% to 60% occurring only once. Sequencing input: esophageal tumor tissue. These receptor sequences come from a female donor with esophageal squamous cell carcinoma.

The chain is built from TRBV2 and TRBJ2-1; D not resolved. V gave up 7 bases and J gave up 6 bases, with 7 bases separating them. The V gene's germline CDR1 is SNHLY and CDR2 FYNNEI. There are 11 residues in the CDR3. CDR3 loop: CASTITNEQFF. DNA for the CDR3: TGTGCCAGCACTATTACCAATGAGCAGTTCTTC.

This clonotype was found a few times. The chain combines TRBV19 with TRBJ2-4; 9 nucleotides line up with TRBD1. The J call may not be correct, given that the DNA end is closer to TRBJ2-7. The CDR3 consists of 13 residues. Germline V CDR1 and CDR2: LNHDA, SQIVND (reference sequence). CDR3 bases: TGTGCCACCAAGGGGACAGGGACCTACGAGCAGTACTTC. It codes for CATKGTGTYEQYF.

The chain has TRBV5-4 and TRBJ2-5; possible D gene TRBD2, 6 bases. The J call is doubtful: the DNA matches TRBJ2-1 better. The CDR3 loop spans 15 amino acids. In germline, CDR1 is SGHNT, CDR2 YYREEE (reference sequence). CDR3 nucleotide sequence: TGTGCCAGCAGCCCCGTATCTGCGCGGGATAATGAGCAGTTCTTC. Translating gives CASSPVSARDNEQFF.

This clonotype was observed a handful of times. The chain has TRBV7-8 and TRBJ2-3; no definite D call. The CDR3 has 15 residues. With 1 base removed from V and 0 bases from J, the gap between germline ends came to 8 bases. The germline gives CDR1 SGHVS, CDR2 FQNEAQ. The CDR3 DNA reads as TGTGCCAGCAGCTTAGAACTTCCCAGCACAGATACGCAGTATTTT. Protein product: CASSLELPSTDTQYF. The full variable domain, completed using reference TRBV7-8 and TRBJ2-3, is GAGVSQSPRYKVAKRGQDVALRCDPISGHVSLFWYQQALGQGPEFLTYFQNEAQLDKSGLPSDRFFAERPEGSVSTLKIQRTQQEDSAVYLCASSLELPSTDTQYFGPGTRLTVL.